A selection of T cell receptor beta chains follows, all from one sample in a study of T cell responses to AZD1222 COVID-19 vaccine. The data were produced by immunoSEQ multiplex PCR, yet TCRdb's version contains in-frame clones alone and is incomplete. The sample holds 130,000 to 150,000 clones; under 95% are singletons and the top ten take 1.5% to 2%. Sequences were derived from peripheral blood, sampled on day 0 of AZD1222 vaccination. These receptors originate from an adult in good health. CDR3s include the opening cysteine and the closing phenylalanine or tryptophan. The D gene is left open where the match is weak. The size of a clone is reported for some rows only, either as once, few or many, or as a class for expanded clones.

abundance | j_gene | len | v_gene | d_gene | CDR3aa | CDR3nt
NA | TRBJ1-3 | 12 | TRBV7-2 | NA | CASSHYSDSPRF | TGTGCCAGCAGCCATTATTCCGATAGCCCCCGCTTT
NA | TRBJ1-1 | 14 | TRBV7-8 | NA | CASSLRIMNTEAFF | TGTGCCAGCAGCTTACGGATCATGAACACTGAAGCTTTCTTT
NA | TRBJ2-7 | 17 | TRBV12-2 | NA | CASRLESSGGPTYEQYF | TGTGCAAGTCGCTTAGAGTCTAGCGGGGGGCCAACCTACGAGCAGTACTTC
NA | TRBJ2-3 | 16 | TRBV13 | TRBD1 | CASSLRTGGSTDTQYF | TGTGCCAGCAGCTTAAGGACAGGGGGCTCCACAGATACGCAGTATTTT
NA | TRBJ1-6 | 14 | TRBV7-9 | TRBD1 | CASSFGQGSSPLHF | TGTGCCAGCAGCTTCGGACAGGGGAGTTCACCCCTCCACTTT
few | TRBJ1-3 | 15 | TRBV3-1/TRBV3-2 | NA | CASSQGRTPGNTIYF | TGTGCCAGCAGCCAGGGAAGGACGCCCGGAAACACCATATATTTT
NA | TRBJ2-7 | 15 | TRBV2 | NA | CASSDGHRGSNEQYF | TGTGCCAGCAGTGACGGGCACAGAGGGTCGAACGAGCAGTACTTC
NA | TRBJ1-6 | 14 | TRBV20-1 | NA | CSASDGLNNSPLHF | TGCAGTGCTAGTGATGGGTTGAATAATTCACCCCTCCACTTT
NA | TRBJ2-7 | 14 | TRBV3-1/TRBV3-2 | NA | CASSQGPGIYEQYF | TGTGCCAGCAGCCAAGGACCGGGGATCTACGAGCAGTACTTC
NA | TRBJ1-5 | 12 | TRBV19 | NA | CATRRRDQPQHF | TGTGCCACCCGACGCCGGGATCAGCCCCAGCATTTT
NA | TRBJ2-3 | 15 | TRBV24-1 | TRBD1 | CATSAGGVSTDTQYF | TGTGCCACCAGTGCAGGGGGAGTGAGCACAGATACGCAGTATTTT
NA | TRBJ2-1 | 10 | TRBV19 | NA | CASGIRTAVF | TGTGCCAGCGGGATACGGACGGCCGTCTTC
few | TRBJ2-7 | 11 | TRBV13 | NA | CASSLYGDPSF | TGTGCCAGCAGCTTATACGGCGACCCAAGCTTC
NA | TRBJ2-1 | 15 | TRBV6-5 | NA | CACVPGEGANNEQFF | TGTGCCTGTGTTCCGGGAGAGGGGGCCAACAATGAGCAGTTCTTC
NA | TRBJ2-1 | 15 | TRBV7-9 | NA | CASSLDVLTHNEQFF | TGTGCCAGCAGCTTAGATGTGCTTACCCACAATGAGCAGTTCTTC
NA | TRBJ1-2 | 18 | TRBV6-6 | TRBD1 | CASSRQGRRTMSNYGYTF | TGTGCCAGCAGTCGACAGGGAAGGAGAACTATGTCGAACTATGGCTACACCTTC
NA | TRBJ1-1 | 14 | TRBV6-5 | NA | CASSYSDRSKEAFF | TGTGCCAGCAGTTACTCTGACAGGAGCAAAGAAGCTTTCTTT
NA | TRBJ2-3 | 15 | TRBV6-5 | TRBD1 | CASTYGDRAVDTQYF | TGTGCCAGCACTTACGGGGACAGGGCGGTAGATACGCAGTATTTT
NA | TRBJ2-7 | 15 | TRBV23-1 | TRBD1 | CASTKGTAPTYEQYF | TGCGCCAGCACCAAGGGGACAGCGCCGACCTACGAGCAGTACTTC
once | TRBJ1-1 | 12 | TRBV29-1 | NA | CSVGTVNTEAFF | TGCAGCGTTGGGACAGTGAACACTGAAGCTTTCTTT
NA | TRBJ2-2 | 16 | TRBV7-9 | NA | CASSLASAANTGELFF | TGTGCCAGCAGCTTAGCGTCGGCAGCGAACACCGGGGAGCTGTTTTTT
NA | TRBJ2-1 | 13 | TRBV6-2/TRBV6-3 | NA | CASSYSLSYEQFF | TGTGCCAGCAGTTACTCTCTGTCCTATGAGCAGTTCTTC
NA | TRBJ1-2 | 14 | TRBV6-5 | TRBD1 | CASTDRAINYGYTF | TGTGCCAGCACAGACAGGGCAATTAACTATGGCTACACCTTC
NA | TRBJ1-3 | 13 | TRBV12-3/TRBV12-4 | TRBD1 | CASDRGSGNTIYF | TGTGCCAGCGACAGGGGCTCTGGAAACACCATATATTTT
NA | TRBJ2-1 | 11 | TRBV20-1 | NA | CSTLSPNEQFF | TGCAGTACTCTATCCCCGAATGAGCAGTTCTTC
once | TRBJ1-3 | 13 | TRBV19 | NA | CATQQVTGNTIYF | TGTGCCACACAACAGGTTACAGGAAACACCATATATTTT
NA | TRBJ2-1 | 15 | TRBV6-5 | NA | CASSYSGQSYNEQFF | TGTGCCAGCAGTTACTCCGGACAGTCCTACAATGAGCAGTTCTTC
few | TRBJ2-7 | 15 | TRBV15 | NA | CATSSIGDQDYEQYF | TGTGCCACCAGCAGTATAGGGGATCAAGACTACGAGCAGTACTTC
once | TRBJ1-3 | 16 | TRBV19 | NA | CASSPRGGRSGNTIYF | TGTGCCAGTAGTCCCCGTGGAGGGCGCTCTGGAAACACCATATATTTT
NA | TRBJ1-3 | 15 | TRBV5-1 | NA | CASRRGQTGGNTIYF | TGCGCCAGCAGACGGGGACAAACGGGTGGAAACACCATATATTTT
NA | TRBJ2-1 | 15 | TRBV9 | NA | CASSARTAPYNEQFF | TGTGCCAGCAGCGCGAGGACAGCCCCTTACAATGAGCAGTTCTTC
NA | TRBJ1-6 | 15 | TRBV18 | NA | CASSPLEGVDSPLHF | TGTGCCAGCTCACCACTCGAGGGAGTGGATTCACCCCTCCACTTT
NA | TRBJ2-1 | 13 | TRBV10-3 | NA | CAISERPYNEQFF | TGTGCCATCAGTGAGCGGCCCTACAATGAGCAGTTCTTC
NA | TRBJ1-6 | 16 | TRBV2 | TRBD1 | CASSLDGTAYNSPLHF | TGTGCCAGCAGTCTGGACGGGACAGCCTATAATTCACCCCTCCACTTT
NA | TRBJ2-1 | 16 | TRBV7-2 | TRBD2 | CASTLPRGGLLSEQFF | TGTGCCAGCACCCTACCGCGGGGGGGCCTATTAAGTGAGCAGTTCTTC
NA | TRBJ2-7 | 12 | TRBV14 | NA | CASSQVPYEQYF | TGTGCCAGCAGCCAAGTTCCCTACGAGCAGTACTTC
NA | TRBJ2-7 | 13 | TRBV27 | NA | CASREGGGGEQYF | TGTGCCAGCAGGGAAGGGGGGGGCGGCGAGCAGTACTTC
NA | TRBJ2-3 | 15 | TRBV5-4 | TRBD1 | CASSSRDRGTDTQYF | TGTGCCAGCAGCTCCCGGGACAGGGGCACAGATACGCAGTATTTT
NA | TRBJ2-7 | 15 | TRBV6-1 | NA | CASSDGWVGSYEQYF | TGTGCCAGCAGTGACGGGTGGGTAGGGTCCTACGAGCAGTACTTC
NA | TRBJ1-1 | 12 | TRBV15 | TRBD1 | CATRQGSTEAFF | TGTGCCACCAGACAGGGGTCCACTGAAGCTTTCTTT
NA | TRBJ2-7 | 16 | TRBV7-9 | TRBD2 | CASSPDWGGEGYEQYF | TGTGCCAGCAGCCCAGACTGGGGGGGAGAGGGTTACGAGCAGTACTTC
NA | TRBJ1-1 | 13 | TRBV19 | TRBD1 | CASTQTGTTEAFF | TGTGCCAGTACCCAGACAGGGACCACTGAAGCTTTCTTT
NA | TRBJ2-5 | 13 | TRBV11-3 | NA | CASSVDSQETQYF | TGTGCCAGCAGCGTGGACAGCCAAGAGACCCAGTACTTC
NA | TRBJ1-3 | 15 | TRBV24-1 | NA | CATSDKGGTGNTIYF | TGTGCCACCAGTGATAAGGGGGGCACTGGAAACACCATATATTTT
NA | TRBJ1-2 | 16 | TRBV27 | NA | CASSLARTGSDYGYTF | TGTGCCAGCAGTCTCGCCCGAACAGGGTCTGACTATGGCTACACCTTC
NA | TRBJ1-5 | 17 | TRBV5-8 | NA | CASSLHRGAIPNQPQHF | TGTGCCAGCAGCTTGCATCGGGGCGCGATCCCAAATCAGCCCCAGCATTTT
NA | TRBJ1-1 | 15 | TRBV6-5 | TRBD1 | CASSSMGQLNTEAFF | TGTGCCAGCAGCTCGATGGGACAGTTGAACACTGAAGCTTTCTTT
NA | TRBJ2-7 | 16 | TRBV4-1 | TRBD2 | CASSQFLERDRLEQYF | TGCGCCAGCAGCCAATTCCTGGAGCGGGATAGACTCGAGCAGTACTTC
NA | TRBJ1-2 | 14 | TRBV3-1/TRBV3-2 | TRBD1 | CASSQFTGGPGYTF | TGTGCCAGCAGCCAATTTACAGGGGGGCCCGGCTACACCTTC
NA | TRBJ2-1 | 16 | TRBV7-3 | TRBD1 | CASSFTGTAIGNEQFF | TGTGCCAGCAGCTTCACCGGGACAGCCATTGGAAATGAGCAGTTCTTC